The next 26 T cell receptor beta chains were all read from a single sample in a study of blood T cell repertoires in COVID-19. Profiled with immunoSEQ multiplex PCR; TCRdb holds only in-frame clones, not every one. The sample holds under 250,000 clones, around four fifths seen once. Sequencing was carried out using peripheral blood. Receptors originate from a woman in her sixties with active or convalescent COVID-19.

The chain combines TRBV7-9 with TRBJ2-3, with 8 bases identical to TRBD2. Looked up from germline, CDR1 is SEHNR and CDR2 is FQNEAQ (reference sequence). V shed 5 bases, J shed 7 bases, and the junction held 14 bases outside the gene matches. CDR3 length equals 16 residues. For the CDR3, the DNA is TGTGCCAGCAGCGACACGCCGGGTAGCGGGAATAATACGCAGTATTTT. Amino acid sequence: CASSDTPGSGNNTQYF.

This clone was picked up a small number of times. CDR3: CASSEWAQGAGGYTF. CDR3 sequence (DNA): TGTGCCAGCAGTGAATGGGCCCAGGGAGCGGGTGGCTACACCTTC. The chain uses TRBV2 and TRBJ1-2; maybe TRBD1 (5 bases). There are 15 residues in the CDR3. V was trimmed by 2 bases and J by 7 bases, leaving 17 bases between them. CDR1 and CDR2 from the germline V gene are SNHLY and FYNNEI.

This sequence joins TRBV15 and TRBJ2-7; weak D call: TRBD2 (6 bases). Germline CDR1 reads LNHNV; CDR2 reads YYDKDF (reference sequence). CDR3 length: 17 amino acids. V was shortened by 6 bases and J by 0 bases, with 21 bases between the two germline ends. CDR3 loop: CATSRGDRLLNSYEQYF. In DNA form, the CDR3 reads TGTGCCACCAGTCGCGGGGACCGACTGTTGAACTCCTACGAGCAGTACTTC.

In its sample, this clone was seen once. This chain joins TRBV28 and TRBJ1-5, with D tentatively TRBD1 (5 bases). The CDR3 has 12 residues. The germline V gene encodes CDR1 MDHEN and CDR2 SYDVKM. The V end lost 7 bases, the J end lost 7 bases, and 11 bases lay between the germline ends. The chain's CDR3 is CASTEGRQPQHF. The CDR3 nucleotides are TGTGCCAGCACTGAGGGGAGGCAGCCCCAGCATTTT.

This clone has just one count. V usage is TRBV6-7 and J usage is TRBJ1-6, with TRBD1 matching over 8 bases. TRBV6-7 is designated an ORF whose function remains uncertain. J was trimmed by 4 bases and V by 7 bases; bases with no gene match: 3. This CDR3 contains 14 residues. CDR3 residues: CASNRTGYNSPLHF. The CDR3 DNA sequence: TGTGCCAGCAACAGGACAGGGTATAATTCACCCCTCCACTTT.

The chain links TRBV19 to TRBJ2-5; weak D call: TRBD2 (6 bases). CDR3 length: 14 residues. Germline assignment: CDR1 LNHDA and CDR2 SQIVND (reference sequence). V gave up 1 base and J gave up 5 bases, with 11 bases separating them. CDR3 amino acids: CASSIGRERETQYF. CDR3 coding DNA: TGTGCCAGTAGTATAGGGAGGGAACGGGAGACCCAGTACTTC.

To note about this clone: One end of the junction does not line up with germline, which may come from a read error. The V and J genes are TRBV30 and TRBJ2-7; weak D call: TRBD1 (6 bases). Looked up from germline, CDR1 is GTSNPN and CDR2 is SVGIG (reference sequence). This CDR3 is built from 11 residues. The DNA of the CDR3 is TGTGCCTGGAGTGCCCGACAGGCTGCGCACTTC. Translating gives CAWSARQAAHF.

This chain links TRBV5-1 with TRBJ2-1; TRBD2 is a possible D gene (6 bases). CDR1 is SGHRS, CDR2 YFSETQ, per germline. The CDR3 consists of 18 residues. The V gene lost 0 bases and the J gene lost 4 bases, with 20 bases spanning the gap. CDR3 coding DNA: TGCGCCAGCAGCTTGGACCCCCCGGGCGGGGCGAGTTACAATGAGCAGTTCTTC. Translating gives CASSLDPPGGASYNEQFF.

This chain joins TRBV27 and TRBJ2-7; weak D call: TRBD2 (6 bases). Between the trimmed V and J ends, which lost 6 bases and 6 bases, there was a span of 18 bases. CDR1 and CDR2 from the germline V gene are MNHEY and SMNVEV (reference sequence). The CDR3 is 14 amino acids. CDR3 bases: TGTGCCAGCAGGGAGGGGCTAGGTCCCTCCGAGCAGTACGTC. It translates to CASREGLGPSEQYV.

The CDR3 is CASRSGQGNTGELFF. CDR3 bases: TGCGCCAGCAGGTCGGGACAGGGTAACACCGGGGAGCTGTTTTTT. The chain uses TRBV5-1 and TRBJ2-2, with TRBD1 matching 9 bases. CDR1 is SGHRS, CDR2 YFSETQ, per germline. The CDR3 contains 15 residues. Trimming at V came to 5 bases and at J to 2 bases, leaving 4 bases not matched to a gene.

There are a few counts of this clone. CDR3 DNA sequence: TGCAGCGTTTTTCGGATCGGAGGGGAATGGGATACGCAGTATTTT. Protein sequence: CSVFRIGGEWDTQYF. The chain has TRBV29-1 and TRBJ2-3; possible D gene TRBD2, 6 bases. V was clipped by 5 bases and J by 6 bases, with 21 bases between them. The germline V gene has CDR1 SQVTM and CDR2 ANQGSEA. The length of the CDR3 is 15 residues.

The chain carries TRBV6-1 and TRBJ1-1; the D gene is possibly TRBD1 (6 bases). CDR1 and CDR2 from the germline V gene are MNHNS and SASEGT. CDR3 length: 16 amino acids. Trimming shortened V by 1 base and J by 0 bases, and 12 bases separated the two germline ends. The CDR3 DNA reads TGTGCCAGCAGTGAAGGTTACGGGGACATGAACACTGAAGCTTTCTTT. Translation gives CASSEGYGDMNTEAFF.

This rearrangement joins TRBV11-3 to TRBJ1-1; the match to TRBD1 covers 7 bases. Germline V gives CDR1 SGHNT, CDR2 YENEEA. CDR3 length: 14 residues. Trimming cost V 3 bases and J 1 base; bases outside gene matches: 2. Here the CDR3 DNA reads TGTGCCAGCAGCTTTCCAGGGGGGAACACTGAAGCTTTCTTT. Protein: CASSFPGGNTEAFF.

This clone showed up just once. This chain uses TRBV12-5 with TRBJ1-2; D possibly corresponds to TRBD1 (5 bases). Per germline, CDR1 LGHNT and CDR2 FRNRAP. CDR3 length equals 14 residues. V was trimmed by 3 bases and J by 7 bases, leaving 15 bases between them. The CDR3 spells CASGFTPQGPGYTF. CDR3 nucleotide sequence: TGTGCTAGTGGTTTTACCCCCCAGGGTCCTGGCTACACCTTC.

This clone was detected once. V gene TRBV24-1 combines with J gene TRBJ1-5; a weak D match, TRBD1 (6 bases). CDR1 KGHDR and CDR2 SFDVKD come from the germline V gene. This CDR3 region has 16 residues. V lost 3 bases to trimming and J lost 4 bases, with 15 bases between them. The CDR3 spells CATSDSQGGRNQPQHF. The DNA of the CDR3 is TGTGCCACCAGTGATAGCCAAGGGGGTAGGAATCAGCCCCAGCATTTT.

A remark on this clone: At the DNA level, this CDR3 is encoded by other sequences in the same sample as well. The chain has TRBV6-5 and TRBJ1-4, with TRBD1 matching over 9 bases. CDR3 length: 13 residues. Trimming took 5 bases from V and 6 from J; bases not matched to a gene: 1. Germline CDR1 reads MNHEY; CDR2 reads SVGAGI. CDR3 bases: TGTGCCAGCAGTCGGGACAGGGATGAAAAACTGTTTTTT. Its translation: CASSRDRDEKLFF.

V is TRBV6-6 and J is TRBJ1-2; D unclear. The CDR3 is 14 amino acids. Trimming cost V 2 bases and J 6 bases, with 13 bases left between them. Germline values: CDR1 MNHNY, CDR2 SVGAGI (reference sequence). The CDR3 sequence is CASSYRHDQNGYTF. The CDR3 DNA is TGTGCCAGCAGTTACAGACATGATCAAAATGGCTACACCTTC.

The genes are TRBV14 and TRBJ2-3; 7 bases map to TRBD2. With 1 base clipped from V and 8 bases from J, the junction kept 9 bases outside the gene matches. The CDR3 totals 15 residues. Germline values: CDR1 SGHDN, CDR2 FVKESK. The CDR3 reads CASSQGQGGSSTQYF. The CDR3 DNA reads TGTGCCAGCAGCCAAGGGCAGGGAGGGTCTAGTACGCAGTATTTT.

This clone came up once. The CDR3 protein is CASSSTGGLSPLHF. CDR3 coding DNA: TGCGCCAGCAGCTCGACAGGGGGTCTGTCACCCCTCCACTTT. The chain has TRBV5-1 and TRBJ1-6, with TRBD1 matching 9 bases. Germline CDR1 reads SGHRS; CDR2 reads YFSETQ. V trimming: 3 bases; J trimming: 10 bases; junction bases outside the gene matches: 5. This CDR3 has 14 amino acids.

This clone showed up just once. The rearrangement joins TRBV7-2 to TRBJ2-7; 9 bases map to TRBD1. CDR3 length: 15 amino acids. Trimming removed 4 bases from V and 5 bases from J; junction bases left unmatched: 9. CDR1 and CDR2 (germline): SGHTA, FQGNSA. CDR3 DNA: TGTGCCAGCAGCTGGTACAGGGGGCGCTTGGACGAGCAGTACGTC. It specifies CASSWYRGRLDEQYV.

The CDR3 bases are TGCAGCGTGGCGGGGTCCGAGCGTGGCTACACCTTC. Translated, it gives CSVAGSERGYTF. The V gene is TRBV29-1, the J gene TRBJ1-2; D gene ambiguous. CDR3 size: 12 residues. V dropped 6 bases and J dropped 7 bases, with 15 bases sitting between them. The V gene's germline CDR1 is SQVTM and CDR2 ANQGSEA.

The CDR3 nucleotides are TGTGCCAGCAGCCCAAGCGGGGGGAATAGGGACACTGAAGCTTTCTTT. This codes for CASSPSGGNRDTEAFF. The J gene is TRBJ1-1, the V gene TRBV11-2; D may be TRBD1 (5 bases). CDR1 and CDR2 from the germline V gene are SGHAT and FQNNGV. The CDR3 runs to 16 residues. Trimming removed 5 bases at V and 3 bases at J, with 19 bases between.

The V call is TRBV6-6, the J call TRBJ1-3; D remains ambiguous. CDR1 and CDR2 (germline): MNHNY, SVGAGI (reference sequence). The CDR3 has 14 amino acids. Trimming removed 4 bases at V and 4 bases at J, with 11 bases between. The CDR3 loop is CASSFNRAGNTIYF. DNA of the CDR3: TGTGCCAGCAGTTTTAACAGAGCCGGAAACACCATATATTTT.

The chain recombines TRBV18 with TRBJ1-3, with TRBD1 identical over 8 bases. Unmatched junction bases numbered 4, after V lost 3 bases and J lost 6 bases. The CDR3 is 14 residues long. In germline, CDR1 is KGHSH, CDR2 LQKENI. CDR3 protein: CASSPDRVSNTIYF. CDR3 DNA: TGTGCCAGCTCACCGGACAGGGTTTCAAACACCATATATTTT.

The chain carries TRBV7-9 and TRBJ2-1, with 10 positions matching TRBD2. The V gene's germline CDR1 is SEHNR and CDR2 FQNEAQ (reference sequence). The CDR3 consists of 17 residues. The trim removed 5 bases at V and 6 bases at J, leaving 13 bases unmatched. CDR3 nucleotide sequence: TGTGCCAGCAGCCCATACGCCACTAGCGGGACTCCCAATGAGCAGTTCTTC. Its protein is CASSPYATSGTPNEQFF.

This chain connects TRBV19 to TRBJ1-1; D is unclear. V was trimmed by 11 bases and J by 5 bases, leaving 9 bases between them. This CDR3 has 10 amino acids. Per germline, CDR1 LNHDA and CDR2 SQIVND (reference sequence). The DNA for the CDR3 is TGTGCCTCAAGAGCGACTGAAGCTTTCTTT. Amino acid sequence: CASRATEAFF.